This T cell receptor beta chain was recorded in a study of somatic mutations in cytotoxic T cells in rheumatoid arthritis. Study in general: Flow sorting at nearly 100% purity was applied to some V beta antibody-stained T-cell populations, which included V beta1+ cells sequenced for TCRB. Broader study findings: What antigens the expanded CD8+ clones targeted remained unknown.

A note on this clone: The antigen is undetermined.

Repertoires were generated with immunoSEQ multiplex PCR, while TCRdb's copy carries only in-frame clones and drops some. The data hold 9,000 to 9,500 clones, with about 79% observed a single time. CDR1 WNHNN and CDR2 SYGVQD come from the germline V gene (reference sequence). The CDR3 loop spans 17 amino acids. With 4 bases clipped from V and 5 bases from J, the junction kept 14 bases outside the gene matches. The sequenced sample consisted of CD8+ T cells sorted from blood. The chain is built from TRBV10-1 and TRBJ2-1, with 7 nucleotides matching TRBD2. The TCR originated in an adult with rheumatoid arthritis. The DNA of the CDR3 is TGCGCCAGCAGTGGAAGAGCCGGGACTACACAAGACAATGAGCAGTTCTTC. Translation gives CASSGRAGTTQDNEQFF.